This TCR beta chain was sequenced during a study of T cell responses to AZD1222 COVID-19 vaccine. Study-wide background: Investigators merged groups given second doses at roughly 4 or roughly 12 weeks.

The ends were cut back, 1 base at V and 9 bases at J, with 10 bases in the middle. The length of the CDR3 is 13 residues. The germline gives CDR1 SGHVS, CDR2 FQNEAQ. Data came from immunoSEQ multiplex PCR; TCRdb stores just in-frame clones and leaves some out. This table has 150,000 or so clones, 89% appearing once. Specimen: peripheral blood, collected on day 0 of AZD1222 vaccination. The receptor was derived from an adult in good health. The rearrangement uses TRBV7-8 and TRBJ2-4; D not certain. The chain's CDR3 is CASSLEGGGIQYF. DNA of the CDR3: TGTGCCAGCAGCTTAGAGGGTGGTGGCATTCAGTACTTC.